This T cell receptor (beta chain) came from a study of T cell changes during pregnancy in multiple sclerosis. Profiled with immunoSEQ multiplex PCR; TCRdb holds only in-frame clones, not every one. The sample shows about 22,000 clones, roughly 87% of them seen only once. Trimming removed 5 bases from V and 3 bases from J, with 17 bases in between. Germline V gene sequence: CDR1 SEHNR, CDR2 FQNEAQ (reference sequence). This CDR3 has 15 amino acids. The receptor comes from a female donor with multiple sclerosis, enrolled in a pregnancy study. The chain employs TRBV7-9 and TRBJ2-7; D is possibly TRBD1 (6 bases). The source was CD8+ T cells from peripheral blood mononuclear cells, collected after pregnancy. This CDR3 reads CASSDNRVRDYEQYF. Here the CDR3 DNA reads TGTGCCAGCAGCGACAACAGGGTAAGGGACTACGAGCAGTACTTC.